The 28 T cell receptor beta chains presented below share a single source sample, sequenced in a study of cytomegalovirus exposure and HLA in healthy donors (TCRdb year 2017). Libraries were constructed by the immunoSEQ multiplex PCR assay. The multiplex PCR relied on a mix of 60 forward primers for TCR Vbeta segments and 13 reverse primers for TCR Jbeta segments. In its TCRdb copy, this immuneACCESS table keeps in-frame sequences only and misses some clones. Where compared with another copy, unresolved V genes explain less than half of these, and the others have no known cause. The sample yields roughly 100,000 clones; approximately 77% were counted once. The top ten constitute 8.5% to 10% of the sample. Material: PBMCs. The receptors stem from a male donor in good health and CMV-seropositive.

This chain links TRBV19 with TRBJ2-2; TRBD1 matches at 9 bases. CDR1 LNHDA and CDR2 SQIVND come from the germline V gene (reference sequence). The CDR3 spans 15 residues. V gave up 7 bases and J gave up 8 bases; unmatched junction bases: 11. The CDR3: CASTKTGGLMGELFF. The CDR3 DNA is TGTGCCAGTACTAAGACAGGGGGGTTGATGGGGGAGCTGTTTTTT.

To note about this clone: This specimen includes other DNA sequences encoding the same CDR3. The V and J genes are TRBV19 and TRBJ2-1; TRBD2 agrees at 8 bases. Germline CDR1 LNHDA, CDR2 SQIVND (reference sequence). The CDR3 extends over 15 amino acids. V gave up 2 bases and J gave up 2 bases; unmatched junction bases: 2. The DNA for the CDR3 is TGTGCCAGTAGTATACCGGGACTAGCCTACAATGAGCAGTTCTTC. This translates into CASSIPGLAYNEQFF.

The V gene is TRBV15, the J gene TRBJ2-3, with a tentative D call TRBD2 (6 bases). Deletions cut 0 bases from V and 2 bases from J, with 15 bases between. The length of the CDR3 is 17 residues. Germline CDR1 reads LNHNV; CDR2 reads YYDKDF (reference sequence). CDR3 region: CATSRDRVSGFTDTQYF. The CDR3 DNA is TGTGCCACCAGCAGAGATCGGGTTAGCGGTTTCACAGATACGCAGTATTTT.

This chain links TRBV7-9 with TRBJ2-7; 8 bases match TRBD2. The V segment lost 2 bases and the J segment 7 bases; nucleotides outside the gene matches: 13. Germline V CDR1 and CDR2: SEHNR, FQNEAQ (reference sequence). The CDR3 is 16 amino acids. CDR3 loop: CASSLTERGPFEEQYF. DNA for the CDR3: TGTGCCAGCAGCTTAACGGAGCGGGGGCCCTTCGAGGAGCAGTACTTC.

This chain connects TRBV15 to TRBJ2-7; 10 bases align to TRBD2. The V and J ends lost 2 bases and 1 base, in that order; junction bases with no gene match: 8. The CDR3 length is 17 residues. Per the germline V gene, CDR1 is LNHNV and CDR2 is YYDKDF (reference sequence). The CDR3 DNA follows: TGTGCCACCAGCAGACGCCGCGGACTAGCGGAATCCTACGAGCAGTACTTC. It translates to CATSRRRGLAESYEQYF.

V is TRBV28 and J is TRBJ2-3, with unresolved D. The CDR3 consists of 11 residues. The V and J ends lost 5 bases and 5 bases respectively, with 5 bases between them. The germline CDR1 and CDR2 sequences are MDHEN and SYDVKM. Here the CDR3 reads CASSPVDTQYF. DNA of the CDR3: TGTGCCAGCAGTCCGGTAGATACGCAGTATTTT.

The rearrangement links TRBV7-2 to TRBJ1-6; perhaps TRBD1 as D (6 bases). This CDR3 is 17 amino acids long. Trimming cost V 2 bases and J 0 bases, with 11 bases left between them. Germline loops: CDR1 SGHTA, CDR2 FQGNSA. CDR3 sequence: CASSLFQGSSYNSPLHF. The DNA of the CDR3 is TGTGCCAGCAGCTTATTCCAGGGGAGCTCCTATAATTCACCCCTCCACTTT.

The V and J genes are TRBV7-2 and TRBJ2-3; D is possibly TRBD2 (7 bases). The CDR3 sequence is 17 residues long. Trimming took 2 bases from V and 3 from J, leaving 18 bases between them. Per germline, CDR1 SGHTA and CDR2 FQGNSA. CDR3 region: CASSLRGGRGRTDTQYF. The DNA for the CDR3 is TGTGCCAGCAGCTTAAGGGGGGGCAGGGGAAGGACAGATACGCAGTATTTT.

This clone occurred a few times. The chain uses TRBV10-1 and TRBJ2-3; 8 bases are a match to TRBD2. Trimming took 1 base from V and 2 from J; bases not matched to a gene: 5. Germline assignment: CDR1 WNHNN and CDR2 SYGVQD (reference sequence). CDR3 length equals 16 residues. The CDR3 is CASSEYGRAATDTQYF. In nucleotides, the CDR3 is TGCGCCAGCAGTGAGTACGGGAGGGCAGCCACAGATACGCAGTATTTT.

The V gene is TRBV12-5, the J gene TRBJ1-4, with 10 bases aligning to TRBD1. The CDR3 covers 16 residues. CDR1 LGHNT and CDR2 FRNRAP come from the germline V gene. Trimming at V came to 2 bases and at J to 8 bases, leaving 8 bases not matched to a gene. This chain's CDR3 is CASGLYGTGAGEKLFF. In DNA, the CDR3 is TGTGCTAGTGGTTTGTACGGGACAGGGGCTGGGGAAAAACTGTTTTTT.

The rearrangement joins TRBV11-2 to TRBJ2-1, with 12 positions matching TRBD2. This CDR3 comprises 16 residues. CDR1 is SGHAT and CDR2 is FQNNGV in the germline V gene. V was pared by 2 bases and J by 6 bases, with 5 bases of the junction left unmatched. CDR3 coding DNA: TGTGCCAGCAGCTTACGACTAGCGGGAGAACGCAATGAGCAGTTCTTC. This gives the protein CASSLRLAGERNEQFF.

The chain couples TRBV9 to TRBJ2-5; no clear D gene. From germline, CDR1 is SGDLS and CDR2 YYNGEE. Between the trimmed V and J ends, which lost 4 bases and 2 bases, there was a span of 12 bases. The CDR3 consists of 14 residues. CDR3 protein: CASSPMGTQETQYF. The DNA of the CDR3 is TGTGCCAGCAGCCCGATGGGCACTCAAGAGACCCAGTACTTC.

This clone has a handful of counts. This chain connects TRBV30 to TRBJ2-7; D ambiguous. Between the trimmed V and J ends, which lost 5 bases and 2 bases, there was a span of 7 bases. Germline CDR1 and CDR2: GTSNPN and SVGIG (reference sequence). This CDR3 has 11 amino acids. CDR3 DNA: TGTGCCTGGGGCAACACCTACGAGCAGTACTTC. This sequence encodes CAWGNTYEQYF.

The genes are TRBV7-9 and TRBJ2-3, with TRBD1 matching 10 bases. With V trimmed by 10 bases and J by 3 bases, 7 bases remained unmatched. The germline V gene encodes CDR1 SEHNR and CDR2 FQNEAQ (reference sequence). CDR3 size: 14 residues. The CDR3 reads CATSGTGETDTQYF. CDR3 DNA: TGTGCCACCTCCGGGACAGGGGAGACAGATACGCAGTATTTT.

In regard to this clone: Its ends do not fully match the called genes, so a read error is possible. The chain employs TRBV27 and TRBJ2-1; tentatively, D is TRBD1 (5 bases). Germline loops: CDR1 MNHEY, CDR2 SMNVEV (reference sequence). The CDR3 has 14 amino acids. CDR3 nucleotides: TGTGCCAGCAGCTTATATAGGGGCTACAATGAGCAGTTCTTC. It translates to CASSLYRGYNEQFF.

This chain links TRBV19 with TRBJ1-3; D gene ambiguous. V was cut by 11 bases and J by 0 bases, with 17 bases left in between. Germline-derived CDR1 and CDR2 are LNHDA and SQIVND (reference sequence). There are 15 residues in the CDR3. As DNA, the CDR3 is TGTGCCGCAGGCGGGAAGCCTAGCTCTGGAAACACCATATATTTT. This codes for CAAGGKPSSGNTIYF.

The rearrangement uses TRBV21-1 and TRBJ1-5; TRBD1 is the table's D call, not checked against the DNA. TRBV21-1 is classified as a pseudogene. The CDR3 length is 17 residues. The CDR3: CASSKVVGQTSSKAQHF. The CDR3 bases are TGTGCCAGCAGCAAAGTTGTGGGACAGACCTCTTCAAAGGCCCAGCATTTT.

This clone occurred once. The chain joins TRBV4-2 to TRBJ2-2, with D possibly TRBD2 on 6 matching bases. The CDR3 sequence is 14 residues long. Germline V gives CDR1 LGHNA, CDR2 YNFKEQ. Between the trimmed V and J ends, which lost 4 bases and 1 base, there was a span of 7 bases. CDR3 protein: CASSLSGNTGELFF. CDR3 nucleotides: TGTGCCAGCAGCCTTAGCGGGAACACCGGGGAGCTGTTTTTT.

The table lists this clone with a count of one. CDR3 protein: CASSLVAGGLGTDTQYF. The CDR3 DNA sequence: TGTGCCAGCAGCTTGGTAGCGGGAGGGCTGGGCACAGATACGCAGTATTTT. The chain links TRBV5-4 to TRBJ2-3; 11 nucleotides agree with TRBD2. This CDR3 region has 17 residues. Germline lookup yields CDR1 SGHNT and CDR2 YYREEE (reference sequence). Unmatched junction bases numbered 4, after V lost 0 bases and J lost 1 base.

The CDR3 sequence is CASTLLSGDYGTQYF. The CDR3 DNA reads TGTGCCAGCACCTTACTTAGCGGAGACTACGGGACCCAGTACTTC. The chain employs TRBV6-1 and TRBJ2-5, with D possibly matching TRBD2 (6 bases). The germline V gene encodes CDR1 MNHNS and CDR2 SASEGT. V lost 7 bases and J 7 bases, leaving 22 bases between the germline ends. This CDR3 spans 15 amino acids.

The V gene is TRBV30, the J gene TRBJ2-3; 14 bases fit TRBD2. This CDR3 has 15 residues. V gave up 4 bases and J gave up 4 bases; unmatched junction bases: 4. CDR1 and CDR2 (germline): GTSNPN, SVGIG (reference sequence). The CDR3 sequence: CAWNRLAGGSDTQYF. CDR3 sequence (DNA): TGTGCCTGGAACCGACTAGCGGGAGGGTCAGATACGCAGTATTTT. Drawing the rest from reference TRBV30 and TRBJ2-3, the complete variable domain is SQTIHQWPATLVQPVGSPLSLECTVEGTSNPNLYWYRQAAGRGLQLLFYSVGIGQISSEVPQNLSASRPQDRQFILSSKKLLLSDSGFYLCAWNRLAGGSDTQYFGPGTRLTVL.

This clone was seen more than once but under ten times. This chain links TRBV2 with TRBJ2-7; 11 positions agree with TRBD1. V was pared by 8 bases and J by 5 bases, with 8 bases of the junction left unmatched. The CDR3 is made up of 14 amino acids. Germline CDR1 reads SNHLY; CDR2 reads FYNNEI. The CDR3 sequence is CASVWDRGSDEQYF. In DNA, the CDR3 is TGTGCCAGCGTTTGGGACAGGGGGTCCGACGAGCAGTACTTC.

The rearrangement links TRBV5-1 to TRBJ2-7; 13 positions match TRBD2. CDR1 is SGHRS and CDR2 is YFSETQ in the germline V gene. The CDR3 loop spans 15 amino acids. V lost 10 bases and J lost 7; bases outside the gene matches: 14. The CDR3 nucleotides are TGCGCCTCTACCTTCGGACTAGCGGGAGTAGATGAGCAGTACTTC. It encodes CASTFGLAGVDEQYF.

The V and J genes are TRBV7-2 and TRBJ2-3; TRBD2 is a possible D gene (6 bases). Germline V gives CDR1 SGHTA, CDR2 FQGNSA. The CDR3 covers 14 residues. V lost 5 bases and J 4 bases, leaving 13 bases between the germline ends. This CDR3 reads CASSPNGRADTQYF. CDR3 nucleotide sequence: TGTGCCAGCAGCCCTAACGGGAGAGCAGATACGCAGTATTTT.

The rearrangement links TRBV19 to TRBJ2-1, with unresolved D. Looked up from germline, CDR1 is LNHDA and CDR2 is SQIVND (reference sequence). The length of the CDR3 is 15 residues. Trimming removed 3 bases at V and 4 bases at J, with 13 bases between. CDR3: CASSIRPTPYNEQFF. As DNA, the CDR3 is TGTGCCAGTAGTATCCGACCGACACCTTACAATGAGCAGTTCTTC.

The chain links TRBV7-6 to TRBJ2-3, with a weak D call TRBD1 (5 bases). V lost 3 bases, J lost 1 base, and 8 bases lay in between. The CDR3 loop spans 14 amino acids. Germline V gene lookup returns CDR1 SGHVS and CDR2 FNYEAQ. The CDR3 DNA is TGTGCCAGCAGCTTGTCAGGGCGCACAGATACGCAGTATTTT. Protein product: CASSLSGRTDTQYF.

V usage is TRBV10-3 and J usage is TRBJ2-3; D unresolved. Looked up from germline, CDR1 is ENHRY and CDR2 is SYGVKD. Trimming shortened V by 6 bases and J by 4 bases, and 14 bases separated the two germline ends. This CDR3 comprises 14 residues. The CDR3 loop reads CAIRGASAPDTQYF. DNA for the CDR3: TGTGCCATCAGAGGAGCGAGCGCCCCAGATACGCAGTATTTT.

This clone was picked up a small number of times. This rearrangement joins TRBV27 to TRBJ1-5; tentatively, D is TRBD1 (6 bases). Trimming left V 6 bases short and J 6 bases short, with 15 bases between. The CDR3 contains 14 residues. Germline V gene data show CDR1 as MNHEY and CDR2 as SMNVEV (reference sequence). The CDR3 reads CASRDQQGFQPQHF. The CDR3 DNA reads TGTGCCAGCAGGGACCAACAGGGTTTTCAGCCCCAGCATTTT.